A single sample gave rise to the 5 T cell receptor beta chains below, sequenced in a study of circulating CD8 cells and anti-PD-1 response in melanoma. Sorting of live CD3+CD8+TCRalphabeta+ cells by PD-1 and/or TIGIT gave four subsets. The QIAseq Immune Repertoire TCR panel built the libraries from roughly 15 ng of total RNA. From the reads, TCRdb called clonotypes with MiXCR, one entry per CDR3 protein. The sample has roughly 990 distinct CDR3 sequences, 5% to 5.5% seen once. This sample comprised CD8+ T cells from PBMCs, obtained at baseline or after one month of anti-PD-1 therapy (not recorded which). All receptors derive from a human donor with melanoma.

This clonotype is medium-sized (0.01 to 0.1%). In DNA, the CDR3 is TGTGCCAGCAGCATCGCCGGGACAGACTACGAGCAGTACTTC. Translated, it gives CASSIAGTDYEQYF. The chain uses TRBV5-4 and TRBJ2-7; 7 bases map to TRBD1. From germline, CDR1 is SGHNT and CDR2 YYREEE (reference sequence). This CDR3 contains 14 residues. Trimming at V came to 4 bases and at J to 3 bases, leaving 7 bases not matched to a gene.

By its share, this clonotype is medium-sized (0.01 to 0.1%). The chain couples TRBV20-1 to TRBJ2-7; D might be TRBD1 (6 bases). The CDR3 spans 13 residues. CDR1 is DFQATT and CDR2 is SNEGSKA in the germline V gene (reference sequence). V lost 1 base, J lost 4 bases, and 11 bases lay in between. CDR3 amino acids: CSARGGRGYEQYF. Here the CDR3 DNA reads TGCAGTGCTAGAGGGGGCAGGGGATACGAGCAGTACTTC.

This clonotype is labeled medium-sized. This chain uses TRBV19 with TRBJ2-5; 9 bases are shared with TRBD2. Trimming took 6 bases from V and 4 from J; bases not matched to a gene: 9. Germline CDR1 LNHDA, CDR2 SQIVND (reference sequence). There are 15 residues in the CDR3. CDR3 sequence: CASSPSSGDGETQYF. The CDR3 nucleotides read TGTGCCAGTAGCCCATCTAGCGGGGACGGAGAGACCCAGTACTTC.

This clonotype was detected only a few times. A single base separates this from a much larger clone, so it may be a read error. The CDR3 carries no conserved terminal phenylalanine or tryptophan, so it likely arises from a read error. The chain carries TRBV28 and TRBJ1-4; D unresolved. This CDR3 comprises 15 residues. Trimming removed 5 bases from V and 8 bases from J, with 18 bases in between. Germline V lookup: CDR1 MDHEN, CDR2 SYDVKM. The CDR3 loop is CASSPRMASQEKLFS. CDR3 sequence (DNA): TGTGCCAGCAGTCCGCGGATGGCCAGTCAAGAAAAACTGTTTTCT.

This clonotype is judged large. The V gene is TRBV7-3, the J gene TRBJ2-7; 12 positions match TRBD2. The CDR3 is made up of 15 amino acids. From germline, CDR1 is SGHTA and CDR2 FQGTGA. V lost 2 bases, J lost 5 bases, and 4 bases stayed unmatched. The CDR3 is CASSLLAGGPNEQYF. For the CDR3, the DNA is TGTGCCAGCAGCTTACTAGCGGGGGGGCCGAACGAGCAGTACTTC.